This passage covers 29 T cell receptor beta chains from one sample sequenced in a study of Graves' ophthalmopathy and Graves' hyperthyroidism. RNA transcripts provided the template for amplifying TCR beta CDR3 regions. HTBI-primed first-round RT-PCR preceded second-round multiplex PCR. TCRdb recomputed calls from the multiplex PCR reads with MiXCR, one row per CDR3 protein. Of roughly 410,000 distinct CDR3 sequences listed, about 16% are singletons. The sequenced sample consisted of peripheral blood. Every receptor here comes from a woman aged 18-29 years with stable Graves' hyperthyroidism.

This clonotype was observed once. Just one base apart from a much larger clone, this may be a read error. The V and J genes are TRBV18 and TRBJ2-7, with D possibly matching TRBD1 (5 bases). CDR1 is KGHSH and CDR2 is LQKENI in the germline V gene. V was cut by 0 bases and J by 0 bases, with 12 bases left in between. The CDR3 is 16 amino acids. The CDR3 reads CASSPPRTPLSYEQYF. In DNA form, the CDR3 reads TGTGCCAGCTCACCACCTAGGACACCCCTCTCCTACGAGCAGTACTTC.

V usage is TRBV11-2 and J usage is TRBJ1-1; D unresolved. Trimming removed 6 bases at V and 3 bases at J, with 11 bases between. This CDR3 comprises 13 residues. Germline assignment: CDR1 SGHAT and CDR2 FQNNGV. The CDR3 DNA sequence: TGTGCCAGCAGTCTCCGGAGGTACACTGAAGCTTTCTTT. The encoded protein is CASSLRRYTEAFF.

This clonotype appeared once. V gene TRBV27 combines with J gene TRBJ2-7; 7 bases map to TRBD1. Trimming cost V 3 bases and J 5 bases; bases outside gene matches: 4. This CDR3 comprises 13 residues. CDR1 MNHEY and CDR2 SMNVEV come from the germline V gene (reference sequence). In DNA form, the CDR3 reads TGTGCCAGCAGTTTCTTCGACAGGGACGAGCAGTACTTC. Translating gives CASSFFDRDEQYF.

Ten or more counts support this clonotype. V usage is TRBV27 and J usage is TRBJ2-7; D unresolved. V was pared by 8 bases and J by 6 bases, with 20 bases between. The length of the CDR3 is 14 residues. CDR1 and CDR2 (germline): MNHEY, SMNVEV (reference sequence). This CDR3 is CASASQQSRSEQYF. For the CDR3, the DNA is TGTGCCAGCGCCTCGCAGCAGTCAAGGAGCGAGCAGTACTTC.

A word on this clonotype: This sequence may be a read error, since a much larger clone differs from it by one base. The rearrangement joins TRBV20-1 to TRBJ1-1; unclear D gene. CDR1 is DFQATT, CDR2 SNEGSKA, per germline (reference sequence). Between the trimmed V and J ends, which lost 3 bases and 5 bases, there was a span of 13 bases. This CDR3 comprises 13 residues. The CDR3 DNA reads TGCAGTGCTAGGAGGGTCGATTCGACTGAAGCTTTCTTT. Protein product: CSARRVDSTEAFF.

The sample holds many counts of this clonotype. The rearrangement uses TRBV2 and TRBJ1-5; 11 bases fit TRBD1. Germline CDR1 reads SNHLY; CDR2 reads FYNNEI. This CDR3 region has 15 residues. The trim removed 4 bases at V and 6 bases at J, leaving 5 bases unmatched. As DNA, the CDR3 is TGTGCCAGCAGTGTTGGACAGGGGGCCCGTCAGCCCCAGCATTTT. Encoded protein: CASSVGQGARQPQHF.

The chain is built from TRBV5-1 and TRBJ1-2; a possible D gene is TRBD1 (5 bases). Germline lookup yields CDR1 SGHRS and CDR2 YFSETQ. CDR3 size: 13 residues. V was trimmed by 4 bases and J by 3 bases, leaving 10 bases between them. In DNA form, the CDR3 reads TGCGCCAGCAGCGCAGGGTGGGACTATGGCTACACCTTC. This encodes CASSAGWDYGYTF.

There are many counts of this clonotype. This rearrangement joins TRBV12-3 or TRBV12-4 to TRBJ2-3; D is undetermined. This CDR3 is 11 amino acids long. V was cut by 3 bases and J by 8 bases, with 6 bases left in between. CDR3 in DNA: TGTGCCAGCAGTTTGTGGGGTACGCAGTATTTT. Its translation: CASSLWGTQYF.

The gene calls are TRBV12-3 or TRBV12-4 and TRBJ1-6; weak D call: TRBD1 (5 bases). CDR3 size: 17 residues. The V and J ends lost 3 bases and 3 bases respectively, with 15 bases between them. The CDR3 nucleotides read TGTGCCAGCAGTTTGGGGGTCCCGAACAACTATAATTCACCCCTCCACTTT. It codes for CASSLGVPNNYNSPLHF.

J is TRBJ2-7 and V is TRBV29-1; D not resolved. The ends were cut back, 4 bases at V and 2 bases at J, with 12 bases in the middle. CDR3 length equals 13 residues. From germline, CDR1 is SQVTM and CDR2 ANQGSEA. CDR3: CSVGADLPYEQYF. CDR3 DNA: TGCAGCGTTGGGGCAGATTTACCCTACGAGCAGTACTTC.

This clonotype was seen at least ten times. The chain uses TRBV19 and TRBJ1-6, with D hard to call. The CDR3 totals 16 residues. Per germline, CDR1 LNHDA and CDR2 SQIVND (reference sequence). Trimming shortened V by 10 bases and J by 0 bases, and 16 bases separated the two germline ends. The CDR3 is CATLGPRVSYNSPLHF. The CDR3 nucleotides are TGTGCCACCCTTGGACCTAGAGTCTCCTATAATTCACCCCTCCACTTT.

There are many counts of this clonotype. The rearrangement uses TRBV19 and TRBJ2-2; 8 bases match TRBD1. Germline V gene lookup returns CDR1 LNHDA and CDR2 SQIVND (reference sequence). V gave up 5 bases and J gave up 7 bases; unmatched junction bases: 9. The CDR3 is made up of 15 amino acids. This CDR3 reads CASSGGDRWDGELFF. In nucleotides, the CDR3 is TGTGCCAGTAGTGGAGGGGACAGGTGGGACGGGGAGCTGTTTTTT.

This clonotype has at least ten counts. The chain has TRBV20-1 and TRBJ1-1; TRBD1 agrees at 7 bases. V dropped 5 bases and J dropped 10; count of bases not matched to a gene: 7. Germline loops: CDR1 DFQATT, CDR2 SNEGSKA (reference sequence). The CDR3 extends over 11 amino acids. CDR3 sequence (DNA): TGCAGTGCTTTGACAGGGAACAGAGCTTTCTTT. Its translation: CSALTGNRAFF.

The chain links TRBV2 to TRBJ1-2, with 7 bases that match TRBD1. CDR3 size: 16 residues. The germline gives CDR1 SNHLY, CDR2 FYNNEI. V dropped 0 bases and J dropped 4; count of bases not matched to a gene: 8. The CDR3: CASSEAGAGTAYGYTF. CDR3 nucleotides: TGTGCCAGCAGTGAAGCTGGGGCCGGGACAGCCTATGGCTACACCTTC.

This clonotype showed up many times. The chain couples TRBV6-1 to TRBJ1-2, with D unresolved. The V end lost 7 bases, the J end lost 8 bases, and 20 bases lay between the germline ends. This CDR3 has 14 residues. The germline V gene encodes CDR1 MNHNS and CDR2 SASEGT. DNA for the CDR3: TGTGCCAGCACCGAGCGGGGAACCGGCTGGGGCTACACCTTC. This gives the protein CASTERGTGWGYTF.

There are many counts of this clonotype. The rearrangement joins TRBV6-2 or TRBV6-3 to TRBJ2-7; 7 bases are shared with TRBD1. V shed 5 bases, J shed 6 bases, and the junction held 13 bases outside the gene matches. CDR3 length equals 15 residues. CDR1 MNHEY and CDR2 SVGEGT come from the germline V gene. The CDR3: CASSGLGQELLEQYF. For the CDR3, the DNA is TGTGCCAGCAGTGGCCTTGGACAGGAACTTCTCGAGCAGTACTTC.

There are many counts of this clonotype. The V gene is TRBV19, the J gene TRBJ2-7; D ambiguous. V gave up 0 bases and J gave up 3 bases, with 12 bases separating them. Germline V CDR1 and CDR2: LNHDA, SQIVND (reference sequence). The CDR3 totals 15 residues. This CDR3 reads CASSIERGFGYEQYF. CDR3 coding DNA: TGTGCCAGTAGTATAGAACGCGGCTTCGGCTACGAGCAGTACTTC.

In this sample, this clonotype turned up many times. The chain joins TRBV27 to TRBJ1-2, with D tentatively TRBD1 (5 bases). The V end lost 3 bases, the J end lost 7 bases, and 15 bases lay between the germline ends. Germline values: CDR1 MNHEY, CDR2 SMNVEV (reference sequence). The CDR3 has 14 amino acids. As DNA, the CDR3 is TGTGCCAGCAGTTTCGTGGCGGCGGGGGGTGGCTACACCTTC. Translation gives CASSFVAAGGGYTF.

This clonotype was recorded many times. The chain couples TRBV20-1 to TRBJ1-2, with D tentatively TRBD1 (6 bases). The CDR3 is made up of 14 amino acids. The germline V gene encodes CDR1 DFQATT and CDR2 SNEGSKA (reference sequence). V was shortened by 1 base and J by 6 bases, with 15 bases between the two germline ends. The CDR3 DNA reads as TGCAGTGCTAGAGCAACAGGGAATGGGAATGGCTACACCTTC. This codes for CSARATGNGNGYTF.

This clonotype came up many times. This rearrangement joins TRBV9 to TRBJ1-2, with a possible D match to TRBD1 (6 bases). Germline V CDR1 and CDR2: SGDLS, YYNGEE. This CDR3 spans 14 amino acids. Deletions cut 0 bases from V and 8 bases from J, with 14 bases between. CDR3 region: CASSVALQGSGYTF. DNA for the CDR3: TGTGCCAGCAGCGTAGCTCTACAGGGTTCCGGCTACACCTTC.

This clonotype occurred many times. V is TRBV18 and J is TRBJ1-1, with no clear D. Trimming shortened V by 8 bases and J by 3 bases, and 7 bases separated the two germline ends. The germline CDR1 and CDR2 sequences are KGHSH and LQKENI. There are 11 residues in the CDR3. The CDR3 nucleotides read TGTGCCAGCAGTCCAGACACTGAAGCTTTCTTT. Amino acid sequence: CASSPDTEAFF.

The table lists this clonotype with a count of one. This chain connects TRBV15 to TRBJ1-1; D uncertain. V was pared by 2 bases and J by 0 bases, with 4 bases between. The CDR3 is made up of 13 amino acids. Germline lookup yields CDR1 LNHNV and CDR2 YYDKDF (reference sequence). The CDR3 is CATSRQVNTEAFF. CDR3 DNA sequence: TGTGCCACCAGCAGACAAGTGAACACTGAAGCTTTCTTT.

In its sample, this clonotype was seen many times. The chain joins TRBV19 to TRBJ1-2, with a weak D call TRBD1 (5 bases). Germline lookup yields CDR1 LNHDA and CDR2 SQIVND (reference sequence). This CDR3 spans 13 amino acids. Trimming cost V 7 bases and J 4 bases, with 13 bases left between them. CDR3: CASTKTETYGYTF. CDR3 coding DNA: TGTGCCAGTACTAAGACAGAAACCTATGGCTACACCTTC.

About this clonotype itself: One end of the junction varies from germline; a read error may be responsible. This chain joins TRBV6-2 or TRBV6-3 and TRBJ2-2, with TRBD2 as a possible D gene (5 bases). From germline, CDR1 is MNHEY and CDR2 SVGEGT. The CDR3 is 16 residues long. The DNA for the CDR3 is TGTGCCAGCAGTTACGGACCCAGTTCTCGCTCCGGGGAGCTGGTTTTT. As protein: CASSYGPSSRSGELVF.

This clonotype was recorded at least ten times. Here the CDR3 DNA reads TGTGCCAGTAGTATTGAGTATAGCAATCAGCCCCAGCATTTT. It encodes CASSIEYSNQPQHF. This sequence joins TRBV19 and TRBJ1-5; D is uncertain. V shed 3 bases and J shed 0 bases, with 6 bases lying between them. The CDR3 spans 14 residues. Germline lookup yields CDR1 LNHDA and CDR2 SQIVND (reference sequence).

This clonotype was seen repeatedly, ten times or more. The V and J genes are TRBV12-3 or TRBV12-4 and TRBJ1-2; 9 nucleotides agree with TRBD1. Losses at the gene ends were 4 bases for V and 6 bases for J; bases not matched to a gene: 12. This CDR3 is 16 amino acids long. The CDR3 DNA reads TGTGCCAGCAGTTCCTACAGGGGGCGAAGAAGAGATGGCTACACCTTC. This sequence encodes CASSSYRGRRRDGYTF.

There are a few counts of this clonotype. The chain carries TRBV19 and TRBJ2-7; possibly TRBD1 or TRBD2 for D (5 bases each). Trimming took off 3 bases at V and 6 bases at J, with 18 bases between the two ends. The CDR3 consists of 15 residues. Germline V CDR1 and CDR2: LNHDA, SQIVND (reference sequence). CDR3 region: CASSIPRDREPEQYF. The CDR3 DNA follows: TGTGCCAGTAGTATCCCCCGGGACCGAGAACCCGAGCAGTACTTC.

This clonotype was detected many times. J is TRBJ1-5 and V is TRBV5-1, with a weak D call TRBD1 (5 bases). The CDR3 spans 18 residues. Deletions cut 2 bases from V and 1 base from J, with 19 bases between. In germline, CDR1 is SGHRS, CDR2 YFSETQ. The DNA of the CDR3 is TGCGCCAGCAGCTTAAGAGCGCCAAGAAAGGGGAGCAATCAGCCCCAGCATTTT. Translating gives CASSLRAPRKGSNQPQHF. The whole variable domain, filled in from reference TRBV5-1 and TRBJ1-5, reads KAGVTQTPRYLIKTRGQQVTLSCSPISGHRSVSWYQQTPGQGLQFLFEYFSETQRNKGNFPGRFSGRQFSNSRSEMNVSTLELGDSALYLCASSLRAPRKGSNQPQHFGDGTRLSIL.

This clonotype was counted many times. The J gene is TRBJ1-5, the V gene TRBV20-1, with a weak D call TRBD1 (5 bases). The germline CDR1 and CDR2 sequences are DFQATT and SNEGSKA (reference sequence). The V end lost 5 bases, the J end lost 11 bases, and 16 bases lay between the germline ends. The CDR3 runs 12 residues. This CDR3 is CSALVQGFAQHF. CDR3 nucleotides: TGCAGTGCTTTAGTTCAGGGTTTTGCCCAGCATTTT.